Below are 21 T cell receptor beta chains sequenced from a single sample in a study of shared clonotypes between healthy human individuals. The repertoire was sequenced with immunoSEQ multiplex PCR; TCRdb's copy has only in-frame clones and lacks some. The sample carries 97,000 or so clones, around 43% recorded once. The sample was PBMCs. These receptors all come from a woman in her thirties or forties in good health. Some clones in this sample may be carry-over from other donors' samples.

This clone appeared many times. This chain connects TRBV27 to TRBJ1-4, with 8 bases matching TRBD1. CDR3 length equals 15 residues. Per the germline V gene, CDR1 is MNHEY and CDR2 is SMNVEV (reference sequence). V lost 5 bases, J lost 2 bases, and 4 bases stayed unmatched. This chain's CDR3 is CASSDPGGTNEKLFF. CDR3 nucleotides: TGTGCCAGCAGTGACCCAGGGGGCACTAATGAAAAACTGTTTTTT.

The V call is TRBV5-1, the J call TRBJ2-2, with D maybe TRBD1 (5 bases). Trimming cost V 6 bases and J 0 bases, with 18 bases left between them. The V gene's germline CDR1 is SGHRS and CDR2 YFSETQ. The CDR3 runs 17 residues. Written as DNA, the CDR3 is TGCGCCAGCACTTCTGACAGCCGAGTGTCGAACACCGGGGAGCTGTTTTTT. It specifies CASTSDSRVSNTGELFF.

The rearrangement uses TRBV6-5 and TRBJ1-1, with D unresolved. With 7 bases removed from V and 4 bases from J, the gap between germline ends came to 16 bases. The CDR3 consists of 14 residues. Germline-derived CDR1 and CDR2 are MNHEY and SVGAGI. For the CDR3, the DNA is TGTGCCAGCATAGCACGTGGGGTAGGCACTGAAGCTTTCTTT. Protein sequence: CASIARGVGTEAFF.

This chain connects TRBV30 to TRBJ2-1; 8 bases map to TRBD1. The CDR3 contains 10 residues. Trimming took 6 bases from V and 12 from J; bases not matched to a gene: 4. Germline loops: CDR1 GTSNPN, CDR2 SVGIG (reference sequence). CDR3 in DNA: TGTGCCTGTAGACAGGGGTCGCAGTTCTTC. Translating gives CACRQGSQFF.

Comment on this clone: This likely came from a read error, as a far larger clone is one base away. The rearrangement links TRBV30 to TRBJ2-3; no firm D call. The CDR3 extends over 12 amino acids. In germline, CDR1 is GTSNPN, CDR2 SVGIG (reference sequence). Trimming removed 4 bases at V and 1 base at J, with 6 bases between. The CDR3: CAWTGGTDTQYF. CDR3 nucleotides: TGTGCCTGGACTGGCGGCACAGATACGCAGTATTTT.

V is TRBV7-8 and J is TRBJ1-2; D is unresolved. Germline lookup yields CDR1 SGHVS and CDR2 FQNEAQ. There are 17 residues in the CDR3. V lost 2 bases, J lost 1 base, and 17 bases lay in between. CDR3 residues: CASSLSPDRFINYGYTF. CDR3 DNA: TGTGCCAGCAGCTTATCCCCAGACCGATTTATTAACTATGGCTACACCTTC.

This chain links TRBV30 with TRBJ2-2; D gene uncertain. The germline V gene has CDR1 GTSNPN and CDR2 SVGIG (reference sequence). This CDR3 is 14 amino acids long. V gave up 2 bases and J gave up 7 bases, with 14 bases separating them. The CDR3, as DNA: TGTGCCTGGAGTCCCTCCCGGGTGTACGGGGAGCTGTTTTTT. It yields the protein CAWSPSRVYGELFF.

CDR3: CATSRDRQQETQYF. The DNA for the CDR3 is TGTGCCACCAGCAGAGATCGACAGCAAGAGACCCAGTACTTC. The chain joins TRBV15 to TRBJ2-5; weak D call: TRBD1 (5 bases). Trimming took off 0 bases at V and 2 bases at J, with 7 bases between the two ends. Germline V gene data show CDR1 as LNHNV and CDR2 as YYDKDF (reference sequence). The CDR3 consists of 14 residues.

The rearrangement uses TRBV9 and TRBJ2-5; TRBD1 or TRBD2 may be the D gene (7 bases each). The V gene lost 4 bases and the J gene lost 2 bases, with 12 bases spanning the gap. This CDR3 contains 14 residues. Germline V gene data show CDR1 as SGDLS and CDR2 as YYNGEE. The CDR3 loop is CASSRAGQQETQYF. The CDR3 DNA sequence: TGTGCCAGCAGCCGAGCGGGACAGCAAGAGACCCAGTACTTC.

To note about this clone: This clone may be a read error of a much larger clone one base away. Within the sample, other DNA sequences also encode this same CDR3. The chain uses TRBV9 and TRBJ1-1; D is perhaps TRBD1 (5 bases). V gave up 3 bases and J gave up 2 bases, with 8 bases separating them. This CDR3 has 13 residues. Germline lookup yields CDR1 SGDLS and CDR2 YYNGEE. Here the CDR3 DNA reads TGTGCCAGCAGCGCGACAGTTAACACTGAAGCTTTCTTT. It yields the protein CASSATVNTEAFF.

This clone occurred a few times. The V gene is TRBV5-1, the J gene TRBJ2-5, with D hard to call. Near its end, the DNA agrees better with TRBJ2-7, so the J call may be wrong. This CDR3 is built from 12 residues. Germline CDR1 SGHRS, CDR2 YFSETQ. CDR3 DNA sequence: TGCGCCAGCAGCCTTACAACCTACGAGCAGTACTTC. The encoded protein is CASSLTTYEQYF.

This clone has a handful of counts. The gene calls are TRBV5-4 and TRBJ2-4, with TRBD1 matching over 9 bases. This CDR3 comprises 15 residues. The V gene end was trimmed by 0 bases and the J gene end by 3 bases; junction bases not matched to a gene: 1. The V gene's germline CDR1 is SGHNT and CDR2 YYREEE (reference sequence). The CDR3 here is CASSLGTGVKNIQYF. CDR3 nucleotide sequence: TGTGCCAGCAGCTTGGGGACAGGGGTCAAAAACATTCAGTACTTC.

There are many counts of this clone. The sample carries other DNA sequences with the same CDR3. The V and J genes are TRBV29-1 and TRBJ2-5; no firm D call. Deletions cut 4 bases from V and 5 bases from J, with 2 bases between. The CDR3 has 9 amino acids. In germline, CDR1 is SQVTM, CDR2 ANQGSEA. Here the CDR3 reads CSVGETQYF. CDR3 nucleotide sequence: TGCAGCGTTGGCGAGACCCAGTACTTC.

Worth noting for this clone: At one of its ends the junction is not consistent with the germline gene, which may arise from a read error. This sequence joins TRBV28 and TRBJ1-2, with TRBD1 matching 9 bases. The CDR3 is made up of 15 amino acids. Germline V lookup: CDR1 MDHEN, CDR2 SYDVKM. The CDR3 DNA sequence: TGTGCCAGCAGTCCGCCCGGACAGGGGTTCATTGGCCACACCTTC. Translation: CASSPPGQGFIGHTF.

This clone was observed at least ten times. The genes are TRBV5-1 and TRBJ1-4; D is undetermined. The ends were cut back, 4 bases at V and 8 bases at J, with 24 bases in the middle. This CDR3 is 17 amino acids long. Germline CDR1 reads SGHRS; CDR2 reads YFSETQ. The chain's CDR3 is CASSAYGKRGLEEKLFF. The CDR3, as DNA: TGCGCCAGCAGCGCCTATGGTAAACGCGGGTTAGAAGAAAAACTGTTTTTT.

This chain uses TRBV5-6 with TRBJ2-5; no definite D call. CDR3 length: 14 amino acids. V lost 3 bases and J lost 4, with 13 bases in between. CDR1 SGHDT and CDR2 YYEEEE come from the germline V gene. The chain's CDR3 is CASSSLSAGETQYF. In DNA, the CDR3 is TGTGCCAGCAGCTCCCTGAGTGCAGGAGAGACCCAGTACTTC.

In its sample, this clone was seen many times. V and J are TRBV5-4 and TRBJ2-1; 7 nucleotides agree with TRBD2. V shed 4 bases and J 6 bases; nucleotides not matched to a gene: 10. CDR1 SGHNT and CDR2 YYREEE come from the germline V gene (reference sequence). The CDR3 extends over 15 amino acids. The CDR3 DNA reads TGTGCCAGCAGCCGTGGGCTAGCGGCAATCAATGAGCAGTTCTTC. Its protein is CASSRGLAAINEQFF.

Details on this clone: A much larger clone lies a single base off, so this may be a read error. This chain links TRBV7-1 with TRBJ2-5; 8 positions match TRBD2. TRBV7-1 carries the ORF label, with uncertain function. This CDR3 spans 17 amino acids. V trimming: 3 bases; J trimming: 5 bases; junction bases outside the gene matches: 14. CDR3 residues: CASSSSGTGGLEETQYF. DNA of the CDR3: TGTGCCAGCAGCTCTAGCGGCACGGGAGGGCTGGAGGAGACCCAGTACTTC.

The rearrangement links TRBV7-9 to TRBJ1-1; TRBD1 is a possible D gene (5 bases). The CDR3 contains 13 residues. V was shortened by 5 bases and J by 5 bases, with 12 bases between the two germline ends. CDR1 is SEHNR, CDR2 FQNEAQ, per germline (reference sequence). CDR3 coding DNA: TGTGCCAGCAGCCTTAGCTCAGGGACTGAAGCTTTCTTT. It encodes CASSLSSGTEAFF. The full variable domain, completed using reference TRBV7-9 and TRBJ1-1, is DTGVSQNPRHKITKRGQNVTFRCDPISEHNRLYWYRQTLGQGPEFLTYFQNEAQLEKSRLLSDRFSAERPKGSFSTLEIQRTEQGDSAMYLCASSLSSGTEAFFGQGTRLTVV.

Regarding this clone: A much larger clone is a single base away; this may be a read error. Different DNA sequences within this sample yield the same CDR3. V and J are TRBV2 and TRBJ1-2, with a weak D call TRBD1 (5 bases). The germline V gene has CDR1 SNHLY and CDR2 FYNNEI. The CDR3 totals 14 residues. CDR3 bases: TGTGCCAGTAGTGATTACAGGTCGAACTATGGCTACACCTTC. This gives the protein CASSDYRSNYGYTF.

This clone was found many times. The genes are TRBV5-1 and TRBJ2-7; D ambiguous. The germline V gene has CDR1 SGHRS and CDR2 YFSETQ. The V and J ends lost 6 bases and 2 bases respectively, with 12 bases between them. The CDR3 contains 13 residues. CDR3: CASKAGSAYEQYF. CDR3 sequence (DNA): TGCGCCAGCAAAGCAGGCAGCGCCTACGAGCAGTACTTC.